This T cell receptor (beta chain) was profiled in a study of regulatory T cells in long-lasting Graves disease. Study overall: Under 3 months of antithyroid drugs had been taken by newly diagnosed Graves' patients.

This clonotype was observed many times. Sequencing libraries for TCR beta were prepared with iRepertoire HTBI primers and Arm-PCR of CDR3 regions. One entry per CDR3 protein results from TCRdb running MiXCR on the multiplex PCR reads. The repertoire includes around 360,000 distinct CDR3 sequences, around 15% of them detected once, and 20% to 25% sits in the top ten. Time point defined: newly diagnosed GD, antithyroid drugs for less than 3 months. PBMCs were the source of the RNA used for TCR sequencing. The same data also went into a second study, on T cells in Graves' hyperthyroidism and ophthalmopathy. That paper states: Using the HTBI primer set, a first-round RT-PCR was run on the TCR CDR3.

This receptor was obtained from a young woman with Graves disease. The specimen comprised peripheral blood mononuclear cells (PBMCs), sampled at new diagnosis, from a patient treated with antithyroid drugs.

CDR3 sequence reads: CASSSGANVLTF. The DNA for the CDR3 is TGTGCCAGCAGCTCTGGGGCCAACGTCCTGACTTTC. J is TRBJ2-6 and V is TRBV28; D is ambiguous. The V gene's germline CDR1 is MDHEN and CDR2 SYDVKM. With 6 bases removed from V and 0 bases from J, the gap between germline ends came to 0 bases. This CDR3 has 12 amino acids.